Following are 30 T cell receptor beta chains from one sample sequenced in a study of cytomegalovirus exposure and HLA in healthy donors listed by TCRdb under 2017. Library generation was performed with the immunoSEQ multiplex PCR assay. A mixture of 60 forward primers for TCR Vbeta segments and 13 reverse primers for TCR Jbeta segments was used in the multiplex PCR. As stored in TCRdb, this immuneACCESS dataset retains in-frame rearrangements with V and J assigned. A fraction of the clones does not appear; measured against another copy, unresolved V genes explain less than half of the discrepancy, and the remainder lacks a known reason. Present in this sample are around 79,000 clones, roughly 73% of which were seen just once. About 16% of the sample lies in the top ten. The sequenced sample consisted of PBMCs. These receptors all come from a woman in her thirties or forties in good health and CMV-seropositive.

The chain is built from TRBV7-6 and TRBJ1-5, with D perhaps matching TRBD1 (6 bases). The germline V gene has CDR1 SGHVS and CDR2 FNYEAQ. The V and J ends lost 5 bases and 6 bases respectively, with 17 bases between them. The CDR3 is 15 amino acids. As DNA, the CDR3 is TGTGCCAGCAGCCTAAGCACAGGGCAGGGTCAGCCCCAGCATTTT. Translating it yields CASSLSTGQGQPQHF. Full variable domain (outside the CDR3, taken from reference TRBV7-6 and TRBJ1-5): GAGVSQSPRYKVTKRGQDVALRCDPISGHVSLYWYRQALGQGPEFLTYFNYEAQQDKSGLPNDRFSAERPEGSISTLTIQRTEQRDSAMYRCASSLSTGQGQPQHFGDGTRLSIL.

The chain couples TRBV13 to TRBJ2-2, with 7 bases fitting TRBD2. Germline V gene data show CDR1 as PRHDT and CDR2 as FYEKMQ (reference sequence). V shed 1 base, J shed 6 bases, and the junction held 8 bases outside the gene matches. The CDR3 is made up of 16 amino acids. Written as DNA, the CDR3 is TGTGCCAGCAGCTTAGAACGAGCGGGGCCAGCCGGGGAGCTGTTTTTT. Protein: CASSLERAGPAGELFF. The full variable domain, rest sourced from reference TRBV13 and TRBJ2-2, is AAGVIQSPRHLIKEKRETATLKCYPIPRHDTVYWYQQGPGQDPQFLISFYEKMQSDKGSIPDRFSAQQFSDYHSELNMSSLELGDSALYFCASSLERAGPAGELFFGEGSRLTVL.

V usage is TRBV29-1 and J usage is TRBJ2-3; 10 nucleotides agree with TRBD2. The CDR3 has 15 residues. Looked up from germline, CDR1 is SQVTM and CDR2 is ANQGSEA. The ends lost 7 bases at V and 0 bases at J; junction bases unmatched: 7. CDR3 bases: TGCAGCGGGAAGACTAGCGGGTTGAGCACAGATACGCAGTATTTT. As protein: CSGKTSGLSTDTQYF.

Turning to this clone: Since no conserved phenylalanine or tryptophan closes the CDR3, a read error is the likely cause. This same CDR3 is encoded by further DNA sequences in the sample. J is TRBJ2-7 and V is TRBV7-8; D perhaps matches TRBD2 (5 bases). Germline loops: CDR1 SGHVS, CDR2 FQNEAQ. The CDR3 is 14 amino acids. Written as DNA, the CDR3 is TGTGCCAGCAGCTTAGGAGGAGGACCCTACGATCAGTACTGC. Residues: CASSLGGGPYDQYC.

A few counts support this clone. The V call is TRBV5-1, the J call TRBJ2-7; 7 bases agree with TRBD2. The length of the CDR3 is 13 residues. Per the germline V gene, CDR1 is SGHRS and CDR2 is YFSETQ. The V and J ends lost 6 bases and 4 bases, in that order; junction bases with no gene match: 7. The CDR3 bases are TGCGCCAGCAACCCTGGGGGGGGATACGAGCAGTACTTC. Residues: CASNPGGGYEQYF.

The chain combines TRBV6-4 with TRBJ2-5, with 8 positions matching TRBD2. The CDR3 has 17 residues. The germline V gene encodes CDR1 MRHNA and CDR2 SNTAGT. The junction had 13 bases not matched to a gene; V was cut back by 2 bases and J by 5 bases. Written as DNA, the CDR3 is TGTGCCAGCAGTGACCGGGTTTCGGAGCGGGAGAATGAGACCCAGTACTTC. It codes for CASSDRVSERENETQYF.

The rearrangement links TRBV28 to TRBJ1-5, with 10 bases lining up with TRBD1. Trimming removed 6 bases from V and 0 bases from J; junction bases left unmatched: 5. In germline, CDR1 is MDHEN, CDR2 SYDVKM. The CDR3 covers 16 residues. Written as DNA, the CDR3 is TGTGCCAGCAGACGGACAGGGGGATATAGCAATCAGCCCCAGCATTTT. It encodes CASRRTGGYSNQPQHF. The full variable domain, its missing parts supplied by reference TRBV28 and TRBJ1-5, is DVKVTQSSRYLVKRTGEKVFLECVQDMDHENMFWYRQDPGLGLRLIYFSYDVKMKEKGDIPEGYSVSREKKERFSLILESASTNQTSMYLCASRRTGGYSNQPQHFGDGTRLSIL.

The V gene is TRBV4-3, the J gene TRBJ1-1; tentatively, D is TRBD1 (5 bases). The V end lost 0 bases, the J end lost 3 bases, and 8 bases lay between the germline ends. Germline lookup yields CDR1 LGHNA and CDR2 YSLEER. The CDR3 extends over 14 amino acids. The CDR3 protein is CASSQDRAYTEAFF. The CDR3 region has the DNA TGCGCCAGCAGCCAAGACAGGGCGTACACTGAAGCTTTCTTT.

V is TRBV6-5 and J is TRBJ1-3; no firm D call. CDR1 and CDR2 (germline): MNHEY, SVGAGI. CDR3 length: 16 amino acids. V was trimmed by 0 bases and J by 0 bases, leaving 9 bases between them. CDR3 sequence: CASSYSPDYSGNTIYF. DNA for the CDR3: TGTGCCAGCAGTTACTCCCCGGACTACTCTGGAAACACCATATATTTT.

The V and J genes are TRBV25-1 and TRBJ1-1, with TRBD1 matching over 8 bases. Trimming removed 8 bases from V and 3 bases from J; junction bases left unmatched: 5. This CDR3 comprises 13 residues. From germline, CDR1 is MGHDK and CDR2 SYGVNS. CDR3 coding DNA: TGTGCCAGCGCAGGGGGCGAGGACACTGAAGCTTTCTTT. It codes for CASAGGEDTEAFF.

V usage is TRBV6-6 and J usage is TRBJ2-5; perhaps TRBD1 as D (5 bases). V was trimmed by 1 base and J by 5 bases, leaving 11 bases between them. The CDR3 totals 14 residues. The germline V gene has CDR1 MNHNY and CDR2 SVGAGI (reference sequence). The CDR3 region has the DNA TGTGCCAGCAGTTACTGGGGCAGAGGCGAGACCCAGTACTTC. The encoded protein is CASSYWGRGETQYF.

Details on this clone: Different DNA sequences within this sample yield the same CDR3. The genes are TRBV30 and TRBJ1-5; the D gene is possibly TRBD1 (5 bases). This CDR3 spans 13 amino acids. Germline V gives CDR1 GTSNPN, CDR2 SVGIG (reference sequence). Deletions cut 0 bases from V and 6 bases from J, with 9 bases between. The CDR3 loop is CAWSVRGFQPQHF. CDR3 sequence (DNA): TGTGCCTGGAGTGTACGGGGGTTTCAGCCCCAGCATTTT.

The chain uses TRBV30 and TRBJ1-1; TRBD1 aligns across 9 bases. This CDR3 has 13 amino acids. CDR1 and CDR2 (germline): GTSNPN, SVGIG (reference sequence). With 8 bases clipped from V and 5 bases from J, the junction kept 9 bases outside the gene matches. CDR3 bases: TGTGCCGTAAACAACAGGGGGCGGACTGAAGCTTTCTTT. Amino acids: CAVNNRGRTEAFF.

Only one count was recorded for this clone. The chain carries TRBV9 and TRBJ1-2, with D uncertain. V was cut by 3 bases and J by 4 bases, with 7 bases left in between. This CDR3 has 12 residues. Germline values: CDR1 SGDLS, CDR2 YYNGEE. The CDR3 DNA reads TGTGCCAGCAGCGGCCTAAGCTATGGCTACACCTTC. This translates into CASSGLSYGYTF. Using reference TRBV9 and TRBJ1-2 for the parts outside the CDR3, the full variable domain is DSGVTQTPKHLITATGQRVTLRCSPRSGDLSVYWYQQSLDQGLQFLIQYYNGEERAKGNILERFSAQQFPDLHSELNLSSLELGDSALYFCASSGLSYGYTFGSGTRLTVV.

There are a few counts of this clone. The rearrangement joins TRBV20-1 to TRBJ1-2; D gene unclear. Germline CDR1 and CDR2: DFQATT and SNEGSKA (reference sequence). The CDR3 is 11 residues long. V was cut by 3 bases and J by 1 base, with 3 bases left in between. CDR3 sequence (DNA): TGCAGTGCTAGCATTAACTATGGCTACACCTTC. This translates into CSASINYGYTF.

This chain joins TRBV4-3 and TRBJ1-5; 11 bases line up with TRBD1. Germline lookup yields CDR1 LGHNA and CDR2 YSLEER. This CDR3 is built from 16 residues. V lost 0 bases, J lost 15 bases, and 13 bases stayed unmatched. The CDR3 is CASSQDQIPGQGGLHF. Here the CDR3 DNA reads TGCGCCAGCAGCCAAGATCAGATCCCGGGACAGGGGGGACTGCATTTT.

The gene calls are TRBV29-1 and TRBJ2-3, with 7 bases fitting TRBD2. The CDR3 contains 13 residues. Germline-derived CDR1 and CDR2 are SQVTM and ANQGSEA. J lost 2 bases, V lost 8 bases, and 7 bases had no gene match. The CDR3 bases are TGCAGCTCCCAGCGGGGTGTCACAGATACGCAGTATTTT. This gives the protein CSSQRGVTDTQYF.

The V call is TRBV6-6, the J call TRBJ2-5; 7 bases line up with TRBD1. There are 12 residues in the CDR3. Germline CDR1 reads MNHNY; CDR2 reads SVGAGI (reference sequence). V trimming: 6 bases; J trimming: 5 bases; junction bases outside the gene matches: 3. The CDR3 sequence: CASRTGFETQYF. CDR3 bases: TGTGCCAGCAGGACAGGGTTTGAGACCCAGTACTTC.

The chain employs TRBV29-1 and TRBJ2-3; 9 bases are a match to TRBD1. The length of the CDR3 is 14 residues. CDR1 is SQVTM and CDR2 is ANQGSEA in the germline V gene. Losses at the gene ends were 7 bases for V and 3 bases for J; bases not matched to a gene: 8. The CDR3 reads CSEEGGQGTDTQYF. The DNA for the CDR3 is TGCAGCGAGGAGGGGGGACAGGGAACAGATACGCAGTATTTT.

This clone is labeled medium-sized. The rearrangement links TRBV4-1 to TRBJ2-7, with a possible D match to TRBD2 (5 bases). The CDR3 runs to 15 residues. Germline assignment: CDR1 MGHRA and CDR2 YSYEKL. Trimming removed 1 base at V and 6 bases at J, with 16 bases between. CDR3 nucleotide sequence: TGCGCCAGCAGCCAAGTTGAACTAGTACTCGGCGAGCAGTACTTC. Translating gives CASSQVELVLGEQYF.

Here the CDR3 reads CASSPRKRIEGDTQYF. For the CDR3, the DNA is TGCGCCAGCAGCCCCCGAAAACGCATCGAGGGAGATACGCAGTATTTT. The chain carries TRBV4-1 and TRBJ2-3, with D perhaps TRBD2 (5 bases). The V gene's germline CDR1 is MGHRA and CDR2 YSYEKL. This CDR3 spans 16 amino acids. The ends were cut back, 4 bases at V and 5 bases at J, with 19 bases in the middle.

This clone is a singleton in its sample. The chain couples TRBV18 to TRBJ1-5; D perhaps matches TRBD1 (5 bases). Germline V CDR1 and CDR2: KGHSH, LQKENI. The CDR3 is 15 amino acids. V was pared by 0 bases and J by 2 bases, with 8 bases between. The CDR3 protein is CASSPPGHGNQPQHF. CDR3 in DNA: TGTGCCAGCTCACCACCTGGACACGGCAATCAGCCCCAGCATTTT.

The V gene is TRBV5-6, the J gene TRBJ1-1; 12 positions agree with TRBD1. Germline-derived CDR1 and CDR2 are SGHDT and YYEEEE. V shed 7 bases, J shed 2 bases, and the junction held 15 bases outside the gene matches. The CDR3 extends over 18 amino acids. CDR3 sequence: CASRRLGDRGPLNTEAFF. DNA of the CDR3: TGTGCCAGCCGCCGCCTCGGGGACAGGGGGCCCCTTAACACTGAAGCTTTCTTT.

The chain has TRBV11-2 and TRBJ2-5; 9 nucleotides agree with TRBD2. V shed 5 bases and J 4 bases; nucleotides not matched to a gene: 8. Looked up from germline, CDR1 is SGHAT and CDR2 is FQNNGV. CDR3 size: 15 residues. The CDR3 nucleotides are TGTGCCAGCAGCGGCGGGTCTAGCGGGATAGAGACCCAGTACTTC. Amino acid sequence: CASSGGSSGIETQYF.

About this clone: One junction end disagrees with the germline gene, perhaps due to a read error. The gene calls are TRBV7-7 and TRBJ2-5; D is possibly TRBD2 (6 bases). CDR1 is SSHAT, CDR2 FNYEAQ, per germline (reference sequence). The CDR3 has 13 residues. CDR3 sequence: CASSLLQGGTQYF. CDR3 bases: TGTGCTAGCAGCTTATTGCAGGGAGGGACCCAGTACTTC.

This clone was found a few times. The V call is TRBV6-5, the J call TRBJ2-3, with 7 bases lining up with TRBD1. V shed 10 bases, J shed 5 bases, and the junction held 15 bases outside the gene matches. From germline, CDR1 is MNHEY and CDR2 SVGAGI. The CDR3 has 15 amino acids. CDR3 sequence (DNA): TGTGCCACCAAGGGGGCTAAGGGAGTTGGAGATACGCAGTATTTT. Translation: CATKGAKGVGDTQYF.

V is TRBV7-9 and J is TRBJ2-1, with D perhaps TRBD2 (6 bases). This CDR3 is 15 amino acids long. Trimming pared 5 bases from V and 3 bases from J, leaving 14 bases between. Germline-derived CDR1 and CDR2 are SEHNR and FQNEAQ (reference sequence). CDR3 region: CASSPFGGHYNEQFF. DNA for the CDR3: TGTGCCAGCAGCCCTTTCGGAGGGCACTACAATGAGCAGTTCTTC.

The chain uses TRBV9 and TRBJ2-5, with TRBD2 matching 10 bases. Germline V lookup: CDR1 SGDLS, CDR2 YYNGEE. V shed 4 bases and J 3 bases; nucleotides not matched to a gene: 15. CDR3 length: 18 amino acids. The chain's CDR3 is CASSTSGAIGSPKETQYF. CDR3 bases: TGTGCCAGCAGCACTAGCGGGGCAATAGGGTCACCGAAAGAGACCCAGTACTTC.

The V and J genes are TRBV30 and TRBJ1-5; 8 bases line up with TRBD1. Germline-derived CDR1 and CDR2 are GTSNPN and SVGIG (reference sequence). The CDR3 contains 15 residues. With 0 bases clipped from V and 0 bases from J, the junction kept 1 base outside the gene matches. CDR3 protein: CAWSVQGGSNQPQHF. CDR3 nucleotides: TGTGCCTGGAGTGTACAGGGGGGTAGCAATCAGCCCCAGCATTTT.

The chain joins TRBV4-1 to TRBJ1-2, with 7 bases matching TRBD1. This CDR3 contains 16 residues. Germline CDR1 and CDR2: MGHRA and YSYEKL. The trim removed 4 bases at V and 1 base at J, leaving 9 bases unmatched. Here the CDR3 DNA reads TGCGCCAGCAGCCGTCACGGGACAGAGAATAACTATGGCTACACCTTC. Translated: CASSRHGTENNYGYTF.